Below are 19 T cell receptor beta chains sequenced from a single sample in a study of blood T cells in healthy people across ages. The second PCR ran about 6 to 12 cycles with a sample-barcoded 5' primer and J-beta primers. One entry per CDR3 protein results from TCRdb running MiXCR on the 5' RACE reads. The sample lists roughly 930,000 distinct CDR3 sequences, about 48% occurring once. The material sequenced was blood. The receptors come from a young man in good health.

This chain joins TRBV28 and TRBJ1-6; tentative D call: TRBD1 (6 bases). Germline V gene sequence: CDR1 MDHEN, CDR2 SYDVKM. CDR3 length: 20 residues. The germline V and J ends were trimmed by 6 bases and 0 bases, with 24 bases remaining between them. The CDR3 bases are TGTGCCAGCAGCCCGCCTCGGAGATGGACAGAGAGCTCCTATAATTCACCCCTCCACTTT. It is translated as CASSPPRRWTESSYNSPLHF. Variable domain in full (rest from reference TRBV28 and TRBJ1-6): DVKVTQSSRYLVKRTGEKVFLECVQDMDHENMFWYRQDPGLGLRLIYFSYDVKMKEKGDIPEGYSVSREKKERFSLILESASTNQTSMYLCASSPPRRWTESSYNSPLHFGNGTRLTVT.

This clonotype showed up just a few times. The chain carries TRBV28 and TRBJ1-2; 9 bases line up with TRBD1. The CDR3 consists of 15 residues. CDR1 MDHEN and CDR2 SYDVKM come from the germline V gene. Unmatched junction bases numbered 8, after V lost 5 bases and J lost 4 bases. The CDR3: CASSGTDRGFYGYTF. CDR3 DNA sequence: TGTGCCAGCAGTGGTACAGACAGGGGGTTCTATGGCTACACCTTC.

The V gene is TRBV29-1, the J gene TRBJ2-1, with TRBD1 matching over 8 bases. J gave up 7 bases and V 5 bases, and 4 bases lay outside the gene matches. The CDR3 covers 12 residues. The germline V gene encodes CDR1 SQVTM and CDR2 ANQGSEA. The CDR3 loop is CSVRQGRNEQFF. CDR3 DNA: TGCAGCGTTCGACAGGGGAGGAATGAGCAGTTCTTC.

This chain connects TRBV2 to TRBJ2-1; possible D gene TRBD1, 5 bases. V dropped 6 bases and J dropped 10 bases, with 28 bases sitting between them. CDR3 length: 17 amino acids. Per the germline V gene, CDR1 is SNHLY and CDR2 is FYNNEI. This CDR3 is CASRASRIRASSYEQFF. The CDR3, as DNA: TGTGCCAGCAGAGCCTCGAGAATCAGGGCCAGCTCCTACGAGCAGTTCTTC.

This rearrangement joins TRBV28 to TRBJ2-2, with D possibly TRBD1 on 5 matching bases. CDR1 and CDR2 (germline): MDHEN, SYDVKM. V was trimmed by 6 bases and J by 5 bases, leaving 19 bases between them. The CDR3 is 16 residues long. The CDR3 region has the DNA TGTGCCAGCAGCCCGACAGTCACCGTAGGGACCGGGGAGCTGTTTTTT. As protein: CASSPTVTVGTGELFF.

The chain recombines TRBV20-1 with TRBJ2-5, with D uncertain. Germline CDR1 is DFQATT and CDR2 is SNEGSKA (reference sequence). Trimming shortened V by 6 bases and J by 10 bases, and 15 bases separated the two germline ends. This CDR3 region has 11 residues. CDR3 nucleotide sequence: TGCAGTGCAAACAAGGAGAGGATCCAGTACTTC. It encodes CSANKERIQYF.

The CDR3, as DNA: TGTGCCAGCAGCAAAGTCACCTTTTTAAGGGGGAATGGCTACACCTTC. This codes for CASSKVTFLRGNGYTF. This chain connects TRBV21-1 to TRBJ1-2; the D call of TRBD1 is as the table states it, not checked on the DNA. TRBV21-1 is an annotated pseudogene. The CDR3 is 16 residues long.

The chain carries TRBV30 and TRBJ1-2; the match to TRBD1 covers 8 bases. The CDR3 has 13 residues. Per germline, CDR1 GTSNPN and CDR2 SVGIG (reference sequence). V was clipped by 5 bases and J by 8 bases; unmatched bases: 10. For the CDR3, the DNA is TGTGCCTGGGGCCGGGACAGGCCTGTGGGCTACACCTTC. It encodes CAWGRDRPVGYTF.

V is TRBV20-1 and J is TRBJ2-3, with TRBD2 identical over 8 bases. Germline V gene lookup returns CDR1 DFQATT and CDR2 SNEGSKA (reference sequence). This CDR3 region has 13 residues. CDR3 sequence (DNA): TGCAGCCGATTTAGCGGGGGCACAGATACGCAGTATTTT. Amino acids: CSRFSGGTDTQYF.

The sample holds a few counts of this clonotype. The V gene is TRBV7-9, the J gene TRBJ2-7; 9 positions match TRBD2. J gave up 4 bases and V 1 base, and 5 bases lay outside the gene matches. CDR1 and CDR2 (germline): SEHNR, FQNEAQ (reference sequence). This CDR3 has 15 residues. CDR3 in amino acids: CASSLGLAGEYEQYF. DNA for the CDR3: TGTGCCAGCAGCTTAGGGTTAGCGGGGGAGTACGAGCAGTACTTC. Together with reference TRBV7-9 and TRBJ2-7, the CDR3 gives the full variable domain: DTGVSQNPRHKITKRGQNVTFRCDPISEHNRLYWYRQTLGQGPEFLTYFQNEAQLEKSRLLSDRFSAERPKGSFSTLEIQRTEQGDSAMYLCASSLGLAGEYEQYFGPGTRLTVT.

This chain joins TRBV29-1 and TRBJ2-1; no clear D. The CDR3 covers 14 residues. Germline lookup yields CDR1 SQVTM and CDR2 ANQGSEA. V was cut by 4 bases and J by 4 bases, with 14 bases left in between. The CDR3 spells CSVVVDLLYNEQFF. The CDR3 DNA sequence: TGCAGCGTTGTCGTGGACCTCCTTTACAATGAGCAGTTCTTC.

In its sample, this clonotype was seen a few times. Since a much larger clone is just one base distant, this may be a read error. The chain is built from TRBV3-1 and TRBJ2-5; 8 nucleotides align to TRBD2. Trimming removed 4 bases from V and 11 bases from J; junction bases left unmatched: 18. Germline assignment: CDR1 LGHDT and CDR2 YNNKEL (reference sequence). There are 16 residues in the CDR3. This chain's CDR3 is CASSPTSGGGYNEQYF. In DNA form, the CDR3 reads TGTGCCAGCAGCCCGACTTCGGGGGGGGGCTACAATGAGCAGTACTTC.

The chain links TRBV15 to TRBJ2-7; D might be TRBD1 or TRBD2, each matching 5 bases. The V and J ends lost 5 bases and 1 base respectively, with 12 bases between them. CDR1 is LNHNV and CDR2 is YYDKDF in the germline V gene (reference sequence). The CDR3 covers 14 residues. The CDR3 coding sequence is TGTGCCACCAGCCGTTGGGACGGTTCCTACGAGCAGTACTTC. Amino acids: CATSRWDGSYEQYF.

V and J are TRBV25-1 and TRBJ1-2; D uncertain. Looked up from germline, CDR1 is MGHDK and CDR2 is SYGVNS. The V gene lost 2 bases and the J gene lost 3 bases, with 7 bases spanning the gap. The CDR3 consists of 13 residues. For the CDR3, the DNA is TGTGCCAGCAGTGAAGGCAGTCACTATGGCTACACCTTC. Translating it yields CASSEGSHYGYTF.

The sample holds a few counts of this clonotype. The chain joins TRBV20-1 to TRBJ1-2; TRBD1 is a possible D gene (5 bases). This CDR3 comprises 15 residues. Trimming stripped 0 bases from V and 2 bases from J, with 13 bases between. CDR1 is DFQATT and CDR2 is SNEGSKA in the germline V gene (reference sequence). CDR3 bases: TGCAGTGCTAGAGATGAGGGGCTAATGAACTATGGCTACACCTTC. Translation gives CSARDEGLMNYGYTF.

V gene TRBV30 combines with J gene TRBJ2-5; no firm D call. The closer fit of TRBJ2-7 to the DNA end suggests the J call may be wrong. This CDR3 is built from 11 residues. The germline V gene has CDR1 GTSNPN and CDR2 SVGIG (reference sequence). The CDR3 sequence: CAWSKIYEQYF. In DNA form, the CDR3 reads TGTGCCTGGAGTAAAATCTACGAGCAGTACTTC.

This clonotype was seen only a few times. The gene calls are TRBV20-1 and TRBJ2-5; TRBD2 agrees at 11 bases. Trimming took 0 bases from V and 5 from J; bases not matched to a gene: 8. The CDR3 consists of 16 residues. Germline CDR1 is DFQATT and CDR2 is SNEGSKA (reference sequence). The CDR3 is CSARDPLAGGYETQYF. In DNA form, the CDR3 reads TGCAGTGCTAGAGATCCCCTAGCGGGGGGTTATGAGACCCAGTACTTC.

For the CDR3, the DNA is TGCAGTGCTGCTTCTAGCGGGGGGACTCTTAGCACAGATACGCAGTATTTT. Translation gives CSAASSGGTLSTDTQYF. The rearrangement links TRBV20-1 to TRBJ2-3; 11 nucleotides agree with TRBD2. The germline V gene has CDR1 DFQATT and CDR2 SNEGSKA (reference sequence). The length of the CDR3 is 17 residues. After removal of 5 bases from V and 0 bases from J, the junction contained 10 bases not matched to a gene.

V usage is TRBV4-1 and J usage is TRBJ2-7; a weak D match, TRBD2 (7 bases). CDR1 and CDR2 (germline): MGHRA, YSYEKL. This CDR3 is 12 amino acids long. With 0 bases removed from V and 12 bases from J, the gap between germline ends came to 12 bases. CDR3 residues: CASSQDIGGLYF. CDR3 nucleotides: TGCGCCAGCAGCCAAGATATCGGGGGGCTGTACTTC.